This passage covers 31 T cell receptor beta chains from one sample sequenced in a study of cytomegalovirus exposure and HLA in healthy donors. It was with 60 Vbeta and 13 Jbeta primers that the PCR ran. Sequencing used immunoSEQ multiplex PCR; TCRdb keeps in-frame clones, though not all of them. The repertoire holds 200,000 to 250,000 clones, with more than 80% as singletons. Sequencing used PBMCs. These receptors all come from a man aged 30 to 39 in good health and CMV-seronegative.

CDR3 loop: CASSPRDTISNQPQHF. The CDR3 DNA sequence: TGTGCCAGCTCACCCAGGGACACCATTAGCAATCAGCCCCAGCATTTT. This chain uses TRBV18 with TRBJ1-5; weak D call: TRBD1 (6 bases). The CDR3 runs to 16 residues. CDR1 KGHSH and CDR2 LQKENI come from the germline V gene. V lost 3 bases and J 0 bases, leaving 12 bases between the germline ends.

This clone was recorded only once. The chain combines TRBV7-9 with TRBJ2-5; possible D gene TRBD2, 5 bases. The CDR3 sequence is 13 residues long. From germline, CDR1 is SEHNR and CDR2 FQNEAQ (reference sequence). V lost 2 bases and J 4 bases, leaving 8 bases between the germline ends. This chain's CDR3 is CASSLTRIETQYF. For the CDR3, the DNA is TGTGCCAGCAGCTTAACTAGGATAGAGACCCAGTACTTC.

The CDR3 DNA reads TGTGCCAGCAGCCAAACGTGGGGGGCTAACTATGGCTACACCTTC. Protein: CASSQTWGANYGYTF. The chain combines TRBV6-1 with TRBJ1-2; TRBD1 is a possible D gene (5 bases). CDR1 is MNHNS and CDR2 is SASEGT in the germline V gene. With 6 bases removed from V and 0 bases from J, the gap between germline ends came to 14 bases. There are 15 residues in the CDR3.

The V and J genes are TRBV10-3 and TRBJ2-7; D uncertain. The length of the CDR3 is 14 residues. Germline-derived CDR1 and CDR2 are ENHRY and SYGVKD. The V gene lost 5 bases and the J gene lost 3 bases, with 14 bases spanning the gap. The CDR3 loop is CAISLGRLGYEQYF. The DNA for the CDR3 is TGTGCCATCAGTTTGGGCCGTCTCGGCTACGAGCAGTACTTC.

The V call is TRBV29-1, the J call TRBJ2-3, with 8 bases identical to TRBD2. Losses at the gene ends were 5 bases for V and 6 bases for J; bases not matched to a gene: 16. The CDR3 extends over 16 amino acids. Per the germline V gene, CDR1 is SQVTM and CDR2 is ANQGSEA. This chain's CDR3 is CSVSAGGAGGRDTQYF. The CDR3 DNA is TGCAGCGTTTCCGCCGGTGGGGCGGGGGGACGGGATACGCAGTATTTT.

The chain recombines TRBV5-6 with TRBJ2-7; a weak D match, TRBD1 (5 bases). Deletions cut 0 bases from V and 0 bases from J, with 10 bases between. Per the germline V gene, CDR1 is SGHDT and CDR2 is YYEEEE. The CDR3 consists of 15 residues. The CDR3: CASSLVGQGSYEQYF. CDR3 DNA: TGTGCCAGCAGCTTGGTAGGTCAGGGCTCCTACGAGCAGTACTTC.

The rearrangement joins TRBV7-3 to TRBJ2-7, with 8 positions matching TRBD1. The germline V gene has CDR1 SGHTA and CDR2 FQGTGA. Trimming cost V 6 bases and J 5 bases; bases outside gene matches: 18. The CDR3 is 17 residues long. The CDR3 nucleotides are TGTGCCAGCAGTCGTCAACCCCCAGGACAGGGAAACGACGAGCAGTACTTC. Its protein product is CASSRQPPGQGNDEQYF.

The rearrangement uses TRBV4-3 and TRBJ2-3, with D maybe TRBD2 (6 bases). This CDR3 comprises 12 residues. From germline, CDR1 is LGHNA and CDR2 YSLEER. V was trimmed by 8 bases and J by 1 base, leaving 7 bases between them. CDR3 region: CASSGGTDTQYF. The CDR3 nucleotides read TGCGCCAGCTCGGGGGGCACAGATACGCAGTATTTT.

This chain links TRBV7-3 with TRBJ1-6, with D tentatively TRBD1 (6 bases). The germline V and J ends were trimmed by 6 bases and 6 bases, with 9 bases remaining between them. This CDR3 is 13 amino acids long. Germline lookup yields CDR1 SGHTA and CDR2 FQGTGA. Here the CDR3 DNA reads TGTGCCAGCAGTCGGACAGCTAATTCACCCCTCCACTTT. This translates into CASSRTANSPLHF.

Details on this clone: At one of its ends the junction is not consistent with the germline gene, which may arise from a read error. The chain has TRBV7-9 and TRBJ2-7, with 8 nucleotides matching TRBD1. Per the germline V gene, CDR1 is SEHNR and CDR2 is FQNEAQ (reference sequence). The CDR3 spans 15 residues. CDR3 sequence: CASSRGQALSHEQYF. The DNA for the CDR3 is TGTGCCAGCAGCCGGGGACAGGCCCTCTCCCACGAGCAGTACTTC.

This clone turned up a few times. The V and J genes are TRBV6-1 and TRBJ2-1; 7 bases map to TRBD1. With 4 bases clipped from V and 6 bases from J, the junction kept 6 bases outside the gene matches. The CDR3 is 14 residues long. Germline V gene sequence: CDR1 MNHNS, CDR2 SASEGT. This CDR3 is CASSVRRQGNEQFF. CDR3 sequence (DNA): TGTGCCAGCAGTGTGAGGAGACAGGGCAATGAGCAGTTCTTC.

This sequence joins TRBV19 and TRBJ1-5; weak D call: TRBD1 (5 bases). This CDR3 spans 13 amino acids. Germline V gene sequence: CDR1 LNHDA, CDR2 SQIVND (reference sequence). Trimming took 8 bases from V and 6 from J, leaving 14 bases between them. The CDR3, as DNA: TGTGCCAGTGTCCCTCGGGGGGGTCAGCCCCAGCATTTT. This codes for CASVPRGGQPQHF. The whole variable domain, filled in from reference TRBV19 and TRBJ1-5, reads DGGITQSPKYLFRKEGQNVTLSCEQNLNHDAMYWYRQDPGQGLRLIYYSQIVNDFQKGDIAEGYSVSREKKESFPLTVTSAQKNPTAFYLCASVPRGGQPQHFGDGTRLSIL.

A remark on this clone: Other DNA sequences in the same sample also yield this CDR3. The chain couples TRBV9 to TRBJ2-1; 9 bases agree with TRBD2. Germline values: CDR1 SGDLS, CDR2 YYNGEE. The CDR3 is made up of 15 amino acids. Trimming took 0 bases from V and 7 from J; bases not matched to a gene: 5. In DNA form, the CDR3 reads TGTGCCAGCAGCGTAGTCGCGGGGGGGCCGAATGAGCAGTTCTTC. It yields the protein CASSVVAGGPNEQFF.

The chain links TRBV5-4 to TRBJ2-3; tentatively, D is TRBD1 (6 bases). The germline gives CDR1 SGHNT, CDR2 YYREEE (reference sequence). V was pared by 0 bases and J by 1 base, with 6 bases between. There are 14 residues in the CDR3. CDR3 nucleotide sequence: TGTGCCAGCAGCTTGGAGGGGGGCACAGATACGCAGTATTTT. Translated, it gives CASSLEGGTDTQYF.

This clone occurred a few times. One end of the junction is discordant with germline, which a read error may explain. CDR3 nucleotide sequence: TGTGCCAGTTATGGGGCCAGCGTCCTGACTTTC. Protein: CASYGASVLTF. The chain carries TRBV19 and TRBJ2-6; possibly TRBD1 for D (5 bases). The CDR3 covers 11 residues. Germline lookup yields CDR1 LNHDA and CDR2 SQIVND (reference sequence). Supplemented by reference TRBV19 and TRBJ2-6, the full variable domain reads DGGITQSPKYLFRKEGQNVTLSCEQNLNHDAMYWYRQDPGQGLRLIYYSQIVNDFQKGDIAEGYSVSREKKESFPLTVTSAQKNPTAFYLCASYGASVLTFGAGSRLTVL.

In this sample, this clone turned up a few times. The chain couples TRBV9 to TRBJ2-2; D is unresolved. V was trimmed by 3 bases and J by 4 bases, leaving 10 bases between them. This CDR3 is 14 amino acids long. CDR1 and CDR2 (germline): SGDLS, YYNGEE. DNA for the CDR3: TGTGCCAGCAGCGATCAACAACCCACCGGGGAGCTGTTTTTT. This encodes CASSDQQPTGELFF.

This clone was counted a few times. The chain recombines TRBV5-5 with TRBJ1-1; no clear D gene. Trimming stripped 4 bases from V and 11 bases from J, with 21 bases between. The CDR3 has 14 residues. Germline V gene sequence: CDR1 SGHKS, CDR2 YYEKEE (reference sequence). CDR3 coding DNA: TGTGCCAGCAGCCCAGTGGGAGTTGCGGTGAAGGCTTTCTTT. Its protein is CASSPVGVAVKAFF.

The V gene is TRBV28, the J gene TRBJ1-2; weak D call: TRBD1 (6 bases). There are 12 residues in the CDR3. CDR1 MDHEN and CDR2 SYDVKM come from the germline V gene. The V end lost 4 bases, the J end lost 8 bases, and 11 bases lay between the germline ends. The CDR3 DNA sequence: TGTGCCAGCAGTTCAGGGGTCCGGGGCTACACCTTC. Protein product: CASSSGVRGYTF.

This chain connects TRBV19 to TRBJ1-5; no clear D gene. Germline V gene sequence: CDR1 LNHDA, CDR2 SQIVND (reference sequence). The CDR3 spans 13 residues. V was shortened by 5 bases and J by 6 bases, with 11 bases between the two germline ends. Here the CDR3 DNA reads TGTGCCAGTAGTGTCCCGATAGTTCAGCCCCAGCATTTT. It specifies CASSVPIVQPQHF.

This clone has a single count. The chain employs TRBV29-1 and TRBJ2-2; unclear D gene. Germline V gene data show CDR1 as SQVTM and CDR2 as ANQGSEA. This CDR3 contains 13 residues. The V and J ends lost 2 bases and 4 bases respectively, with 8 bases between them. CDR3 amino acids: CSVENKFTGELFF. As DNA, the CDR3 is TGCAGCGTTGAAAACAAGTTCACCGGGGAGCTGTTTTTT.

CDR3 sequence reads: CASRNLRTGNTEAFF. In nucleotides, the CDR3 is TGTGCCAGCAGAAACCTCCGAACAGGGAACACTGAAGCTTTCTTT. The gene calls are TRBV6-5 and TRBJ1-1; possible D gene TRBD1, 5 bases. The ends were cut back, 6 bases at V and 1 base at J, with 15 bases in the middle. Germline-derived CDR1 and CDR2 are MNHEY and SVGAGI. The length of the CDR3 is 15 residues.

This chain uses TRBV19 with TRBJ2-6, with D possibly matching TRBD1 (6 bases). V shed 5 bases and J shed 1 base, with 9 bases lying between them. Per germline, CDR1 LNHDA and CDR2 SQIVND (reference sequence). This CDR3 contains 15 residues. In nucleotides, the CDR3 is TGTGCCAGTAGTCAGGGGACGTCTGGGGCCAACGTCCTGACTTTC. Protein: CASSQGTSGANVLTF.

A few counts support this clone. J is TRBJ1-4 and V is TRBV5-5; 7 bases are shared with TRBD1. The CDR3 is 15 amino acids. V trimming: 2 bases; J trimming: 8 bases; junction bases outside the gene matches: 9. The V gene's germline CDR1 is SGHKS and CDR2 YYEKEE (reference sequence). The CDR3 nucleotides are TGTGCCAGCAGCTTCCGCGGACAGGCGGAGGAAAAACTGTTTTTT. Translating it yields CASSFRGQAEEKLFF. The full variable domain, its missing parts supplied by reference TRBV5-5 and TRBJ1-4, is DAGVTQSPTHLIKTRGQQVTLRCSPISGHKSVSWYQQVLGQGPQFIFQYYEKEERGRGNFPDRFSARQFPNYSSELNVNALLLGDSALYLCASSFRGQAEEKLFFGSGTQLSVL.

This rearrangement joins TRBV6-5 to TRBJ2-7, with TRBD1 matching 7 bases. CDR3 length equals 14 residues. Per the germline V gene, CDR1 is MNHEY and CDR2 is SVGAGI. V was pared by 11 bases and J by 2 bases, with 12 bases of the junction left unmatched. The chain's CDR3 is CARRGGPPPYEQYF. In DNA, the CDR3 is TGTGCCCGTCGAGGGGGCCCGCCACCCTACGAGCAGTACTTC.

The V and J genes are TRBV2 and TRBJ1-1; TRBD1 aligns across 7 bases. V dropped 4 bases and J dropped 6; count of bases not matched to a gene: 2. The CDR3 extends over 12 amino acids. CDR1 SNHLY and CDR2 FYNNEI come from the germline V gene. CDR3 bases: TGTGCCAGCAGTGCACAGGGGTCTGAAGCTTTCTTT. This codes for CASSAQGSEAFF.

The chain employs TRBV11-1 and TRBJ2-7, with 10 nucleotides matching TRBD1. The CDR3 loop spans 16 amino acids. The trim removed 5 bases at V and 5 bases at J, leaving 12 bases unmatched. Germline V lookup: CDR1 SGHAT, CDR2 FQDESV (reference sequence). In DNA form, the CDR3 reads TGTGCCAGCAGCCGTAGTATGAGACAGGGGGCTGACGAGCAGTACTTC. It specifies CASSRSMRQGADEQYF.

This chain links TRBV5-4 with TRBJ2-3; TRBD2 matches 10 bases. This CDR3 comprises 16 residues. Looked up from germline, CDR1 is SGHNT and CDR2 is YYREEE (reference sequence). Trimming took 0 bases from V and 3 from J; bases not matched to a gene: 4. CDR3 sequence: CASSLGLAGATDTQYF. The DNA of the CDR3 is TGTGCCAGCAGCTTGGGCCTAGCGGGGGCGACAGATACGCAGTATTTT.

V and J are TRBV5-8 and TRBJ1-1; tentatively, D is TRBD1 (5 bases). This CDR3 region has 14 residues. Germline V gene sequence: CDR1 SGHTS, CDR2 YDEGEE. With 1 base removed from V and 5 bases from J, the gap between germline ends came to 12 bases. The CDR3 is CASSLRRQRTEAFF. CDR3 in DNA: TGTGCCAGCAGCTTGAGGCGACAGAGGACTGAAGCTTTCTTT.

The DNA for the CDR3 is TGTGCCAGCAGCGTAGCTAGCGGGGGACACAATGAGCAGTTCTTC. Amino acids: CASSVASGGHNEQFF. The chain combines TRBV9 with TRBJ2-1; TRBD2 matches 10 bases. CDR1 and CDR2 (germline): SGDLS, YYNGEE. This CDR3 contains 15 residues. Unmatched junction bases numbered 2, after V lost 0 bases and J lost 5 bases.

This chain links TRBV6-6 with TRBJ2-5; TRBD2 is a possible D gene (5 bases). CDR1 is MNHNY, CDR2 SVGAGI, per germline (reference sequence). The CDR3 consists of 15 residues. V lost 0 bases to trimming and J lost 1 base, with 9 bases between them. The chain's CDR3 is CASSYSNRGQETQYF. The CDR3 bases are TGTGCCAGCAGTTACTCGAACCGGGGCCAAGAGACCCAGTACTTC.

This clone was counted once. The chain couples TRBV4-1 to TRBJ2-7; 8 bases are a match to TRBD1. After removal of 4 bases from V and 4 bases from J, the junction contained 9 bases not matched to a gene. The germline V gene has CDR1 MGHRA and CDR2 YSYEKL. The CDR3 contains 15 residues. CDR3: CASSPAGTGLYEQYF. The CDR3 DNA is TGCGCCAGCAGCCCTGCCGGGACAGGACTTTACGAGCAGTACTTC.